This paragraph covers one T cell receptor beta chain sequence. Its specificity is not known. TCR sequencing used cDNA made by reverse transcription of extracted RNA. Sequenced by immunoSEQ multiplex PCR; TCRdb stores in-frame clones only, minus some. The data hold around 110,000 clones, with 50% to 75% observed a single time. This sample was taken from a study of CD8+ T cells in alopecia areata. Looking at the study overall: Dosing spanned 6 to 18 months on tofacitinib, then 6 months off drug.

Study-wide results and limits: Lesional scalp, especially alopecia totalis/universalis, showed higher clonality than normal scalp. Amid tofacitinib therapy, many expanded lesional clones stayed present in scalp and blood.

Treatment denoted: oral pan-JAK inhibitor, 5-10 mg twice daily. Collected material from alopecia areata patients comprised lesional scalp punch biopsies and peripheral blood. The CDR3 sequence is 14 residues long. CDR1 and CDR2 (germline): MGHRA, YSYEKL. V lost 4 bases and J lost 0, with 9 bases in between. The receptor comes from a human donor with alopecia areata. The chain uses TRBV4-1 and TRBJ1-1, with D hard to call. The sample consisted of CD8+ T cells sorted from blood, taken at week 24, from a patient treated with tofacitinib. For the CDR3, the DNA is TGCGCCAGCAGCCCTCGGGCTCTGAACACTGAAGCTTTCTTT. It encodes CASSPRALNTEAFF.